Presented here are 28 T cell receptor beta chains from one specimen sequenced in a study of cytomegalovirus exposure and HLA in healthy donors. The primer mix had 60 Vbeta and 13 Jbeta primers. Generated by immunoSEQ multiplex PCR, the TCRdb table keeps only in-frame clones and is missing some. This table holds fewer than 150,000 clones, 82% found once. The source material was PBMCs. These receptors came from a male donor in good health and CMV-seronegative.

This clone was seen a few times. V usage is TRBV25-1 and J usage is TRBJ1-1; D gene unclear. Germline assignment: CDR1 MGHDK and CDR2 SYGVNS. This CDR3 comprises 13 residues. The V and J ends lost 0 bases and 0 bases respectively, with 2 bases between them. The CDR3 nucleotides are TGTGCCAGCAGTGAATACATGAACACTGAAGCTTTCTTT. Its protein is CASSEYMNTEAFF.

This clone was detected once. This chain links TRBV13 with TRBJ2-3; TRBD2 matches 9 bases. V trimming: 5 bases; J trimming: 3 bases; junction bases outside the gene matches: 9. The germline V gene encodes CDR1 PRHDT and CDR2 FYEKMQ (reference sequence). This CDR3 region has 16 residues. CDR3 sequence (DNA): TGTGCCAGCAGCCTACGAGCGGGAGGTTGGACAGATACGCAGTATTTT. Translating gives CASSLRAGGWTDTQYF.

The V and J genes are TRBV4-2 and TRBJ2-7, with 9 nucleotides matching TRBD2. Germline assignment: CDR1 LGHNA and CDR2 YNFKEQ. With 1 base clipped from V and 7 bases from J, the junction kept 5 bases outside the gene matches. This CDR3 region has 14 residues. CDR3 DNA: TGTGCCAGCAGCCAAGGTAGCGGGAGACAAGAGCAGTACTTC. It translates to CASSQGSGRQEQYF.

This clone has a single count. This sequence joins TRBV6-5 and TRBJ1-1; D uncertain. Trimming left V 5 bases short and J 0 bases short, with 7 bases between. CDR1 and CDR2 (germline): MNHEY, SVGAGI. The CDR3 extends over 13 amino acids. The CDR3 sequence: CASSTHLNTEAFF. DNA of the CDR3: TGTGCCAGCAGTACACACCTGAACACTGAAGCTTTCTTT.

The table lists this clone with a count of one. The junction shows a germline mismatch at one end, possibly a read error. The chain couples TRBV10-3 to TRBJ2-5; TRBD2 aligns across 7 bases. Germline V gene lookup returns CDR1 ENHRY and CDR2 SYGVKD. This CDR3 is built from 14 residues. The CDR3 protein is CAIRESGGQETQYF. As DNA, the CDR3 is TGTGCCATCAGGGAGTCGGGGGGTCAGGAGACCCAGTACTTC.

The V call is TRBV30, the J call TRBJ2-1; 16 bases match TRBD2. The junction had 5 bases not matched to a gene; V was cut back by 8 bases and J by 7 bases. The germline V gene has CDR1 GTSNPN and CDR2 SVGIG (reference sequence). The CDR3 is 14 amino acids. CDR3 sequence reads: CAGTSGRALNEQFF. Here the CDR3 DNA reads TGTGCCGGGACTAGCGGGAGGGCCTTGAATGAGCAGTTCTTC.

CDR3 amino acids: CASSSGLGDTEAFF. As DNA, the CDR3 is TGTGCCAGCAGCTCCGGACTCGGGGACACTGAAGCTTTCTTT. This chain uses TRBV7-3 with TRBJ1-1; no clear D gene. The CDR3 extends over 14 amino acids. Deletions cut 4 bases from V and 3 bases from J, with 12 bases between. Germline assignment: CDR1 SGHTA and CDR2 FQGTGA. The whole variable domain, remainder taken from reference TRBV7-3 and TRBJ1-1, is GAGVSQTPSNKVTEKGKYVELRCDPISGHTALYWYRQSLGQGPEFLIYFQGTGAADDSGLPNDRFFAVRPEGSVSTLKIQRTERGDSAVYLCASSSGLGDTEAFFGQGTRLTVV.

Only one count was recorded for this clone. CDR3 DNA: TGTGCCAGCAGTGGAACAGGGGGCGCAGGTGGCTACACCTTC. Residues: CASSGTGGAGGYTF. The chain combines TRBV27 with TRBJ1-2; 9 bases map to TRBD1. The V and J ends lost 5 bases and 7 bases, in that order; junction bases with no gene match: 8. The CDR3 is made up of 14 amino acids. The germline V gene encodes CDR1 MNHEY and CDR2 SMNVEV (reference sequence).

V and J are TRBV19 and TRBJ1-1, with 7 bases matching TRBD1. Germline-derived CDR1 and CDR2 are LNHDA and SQIVND (reference sequence). The CDR3 has 17 amino acids. With 6 bases clipped from V and 0 bases from J, the junction kept 13 bases outside the gene matches. CDR3 region: CASSLYYRGTLNTEAFF. CDR3 DNA: TGTGCCAGTAGCCTCTATTACAGGGGAACTTTGAACACTGAAGCTTTCTTT.

In its sample, this clone was seen a few times. This sequence joins TRBV7-3 and TRBJ2-5; 10 bases fit TRBD1. CDR1 is SGHTA and CDR2 is FQGTGA in the germline V gene. V was clipped by 5 bases and J by 5 bases; unmatched bases: 8. This CDR3 has 15 residues. In DNA form, the CDR3 reads TGTGCCAGCAGCCGGACTCCGGGACAGGGGGAGACCCAGTACTTC. Translated, it gives CASSRTPGQGETQYF.

The chain links TRBV9 to TRBJ2-1, with 7 bases lining up with TRBD2. V shed 3 bases and J 7 bases; nucleotides not matched to a gene: 10. The germline V gene has CDR1 SGDLS and CDR2 YYNGEE. The length of the CDR3 is 15 residues. The CDR3 reads CASSATGTTQNEQFF. For the CDR3, the DNA is TGTGCCAGCAGCGCTACCGGGACTACTCAAAATGAGCAGTTCTTC.

This chain joins TRBV10-3 and TRBJ1-5; 10 bases agree with TRBD1. CDR3 length: 14 residues. V dropped 10 bases and J dropped 2; count of bases not matched to a gene: 5. CDR1 and CDR2 from the germline V gene are ENHRY and SYGVKD. For the CDR3, the DNA is TGTGCCACGACAGGGGGCGACGGCAATCAGCCCCAGCATTTT. As protein: CATTGGDGNQPQHF.

The chain links TRBV9 to TRBJ1-1, with D tentatively TRBD1 (5 bases). CDR1 SGDLS and CDR2 YYNGEE come from the germline V gene. V gave up 0 bases and J gave up 6 bases, with 12 bases separating them. The CDR3 runs to 14 residues. The CDR3 loop is CASSVGSGPPEAFF. For the CDR3, the DNA is TGTGCCAGCAGCGTAGGGTCAGGGCCTCCTGAAGCTTTCTTT.

The chain links TRBV11-2 to TRBJ2-3; TRBD2 aligns across 12 bases. CDR1 SGHAT and CDR2 FQNNGV come from the germline V gene. The V segment lost 4 bases and the J segment 0 bases; nucleotides outside the gene matches: 8. This CDR3 is built from 18 residues. The CDR3 region has the DNA TGTGCCAGCAGCTCAGGGTCTAGCGGGAGGGGAAGCACAGATACGCAGTATTTT. Protein: CASSSGSSGRGSTDTQYF.

The chain has TRBV6-5 and TRBJ2-7; perhaps TRBD2 as D (6 bases). Germline values: CDR1 MNHEY, CDR2 SVGAGI. The germline V and J ends were trimmed by 1 base and 6 bases, with 10 bases remaining between them. The CDR3 consists of 13 residues. In nucleotides, the CDR3 is TGTGCCAGCAGTTACTTAGAGGGAGGCGAGCAGTACTTC. This translates into CASSYLEGGEQYF.

The chain carries TRBV28 and TRBJ2-7, with TRBD2 matching 14 bases. J was trimmed by 5 bases and V by 4 bases; bases with no gene match: 4. The CDR3 consists of 15 residues. CDR1 and CDR2 from the germline V gene are MDHEN and SYDVKM. CDR3 region: CASSSPTSGRDEQYF. CDR3 coding DNA: TGTGCCAGCAGTTCACCGACTAGCGGGAGGGACGAGCAGTACTTC.

The V gene is TRBV28, the J gene TRBJ2-2; D call uncertain. Germline CDR1 is MDHEN and CDR2 is SYDVKM. V was pared by 4 bases and J by 2 bases, with 2 bases between. The CDR3 length is 12 residues. In DNA, the CDR3 is TGTGCCAGCAGTTCAAACACCGGGGAGCTGTTTTTT. Its protein product is CASSSNTGELFF.

The chain carries TRBV5-6 and TRBJ2-5; maybe TRBD1 (5 bases). The DNA end is more similar to TRBJ2-7, so the J call may be wrong. Looked up from germline, CDR1 is SGHDT and CDR2 is YYEEEE. The CDR3 sequence is 13 residues long. The CDR3 DNA follows: TGTGCCAGCAGCCCCGGACATGTTTACGAGCAGTACTTC. Translation gives CASSPGHVYEQYF.

The V call is TRBV6-4, the J call TRBJ2-2; the D gene is possibly TRBD2 (5 bases). Germline loops: CDR1 MRHNA, CDR2 SNTAGT. This CDR3 is 12 amino acids long. The germline V and J ends were trimmed by 5 bases and 9 bases, with 10 bases remaining between them. The CDR3 DNA reads as TGTGCCAGCAGTCCGGACTCCAGGGAGCTGTTTTTT. Translating it yields CASSPDSRELFF.

In its sample, this clone was seen once. The chain uses TRBV7-9 and TRBJ1-1; TRBD1 might be the D (6 bases). Per germline, CDR1 SEHNR and CDR2 FQNEAQ (reference sequence). The CDR3 is made up of 14 amino acids. The V gene lost 8 bases and the J gene lost 1 base, with 14 bases spanning the gap. The CDR3 reads CASGGGRPNTEAFF. The CDR3 region has the DNA TGTGCCAGCGGTGGGGGCAGACCGAACACTGAAGCTTTCTTT. The whole variable domain, filled in from reference TRBV7-9 and TRBJ1-1, reads DTGVSQNPRHKITKRGQNVTFRCDPISEHNRLYWYRQTLGQGPEFLTYFQNEAQLEKSRLLSDRFSAERPKGSFSTLEIQRTEQGDSAMYLCASGGGRPNTEAFFGQGTRLTVV.

The CDR3 region is CASKGLAGVSSYNEQFF. In DNA form, the CDR3 reads TGTGCCAGTAAGGGACTAGCGGGAGTATCCTCCTACAATGAGCAGTTCTTC. V usage is TRBV19 and J usage is TRBJ2-1; the match to TRBD2 covers 14 bases. The CDR3 runs to 17 residues. CDR1 LNHDA and CDR2 SQIVND come from the germline V gene (reference sequence). V trimming: 7 bases; J trimming: 0 bases; junction bases outside the gene matches: 5.

The rearrangement joins TRBV9 to TRBJ2-7; 10 nucleotides agree with TRBD2. The germline V gene has CDR1 SGDLS and CDR2 YYNGEE. Trimming took 3 bases from V and 4 from J; bases not matched to a gene: 4. The CDR3 sequence is 14 residues long. The CDR3: CASSASGSGYEQYF. The CDR3 DNA reads TGTGCCAGCAGCGCTAGCGGGAGTGGGTACGAGCAGTACTTC. The full variable domain, in which reference TRBV9 and TRBJ2-7 provide the parts outside the CDR3, is DSGVTQTPKHLITATGQRVTLRCSPRSGDLSVYWYQQSLDQGLQFLIQYYNGEERAKGNILERFSAQQFPDLHSELNLSSLELGDSALYFCASSASGSGYEQYFGPGTRLTVT.

The chain is built from TRBV27 and TRBJ1-5; D is unresolved. V lost 4 bases and J 3 bases, leaving 7 bases between the germline ends. This CDR3 is built from 13 residues. CDR1 is MNHEY and CDR2 is SMNVEV in the germline V gene (reference sequence). This CDR3 reads CASSWTANQPQHF. In DNA, the CDR3 is TGTGCCAGCAGTTGGACTGCCAATCAGCCCCAGCATTTT.

A few counts support this clone. The genes are TRBV7-9 and TRBJ2-1, with TRBD2 identical over 7 bases. The CDR3 runs 15 residues. Germline V gene data show CDR1 as SEHNR and CDR2 as FQNEAQ (reference sequence). V trimming: 4 bases; J trimming: 9 bases; junction bases outside the gene matches: 12. The CDR3 DNA sequence: TGTGCCAGCAGCTGGGGGGGGGACCCACGAACTGAGCAGTTCTTC. Protein sequence: CASSWGGDPRTEQFF. Using reference TRBV7-9 and TRBJ2-1 for the parts outside the CDR3, the full variable domain is DTGVSQNPRHKITKRGQNVTFRCDPISEHNRLYWYRQTLGQGPEFLTYFQNEAQLEKSRLLSDRFSAERPKGSFSTLEIQRTEQGDSAMYLCASSWGGDPRTEQFFGPGTRLTVL.

The genes are TRBV14 and TRBJ2-3; 10 bases agree with TRBD2. CDR1 and CDR2 (germline): SGHDN, FVKESK. This CDR3 contains 17 residues. With 5 bases clipped from V and 4 bases from J, the junction kept 12 bases outside the gene matches. CDR3 in amino acids: CASSLEGGLAGADTQYF. The CDR3 nucleotides are TGTGCCAGCAGCTTAGAAGGGGGGCTAGCGGGAGCAGATACGCAGTATTTT.

This chain joins TRBV20-1 and TRBJ1-6; a weak D match, TRBD1 (6 bases). Germline V gene lookup returns CDR1 DFQATT and CDR2 SNEGSKA (reference sequence). This CDR3 region has 11 residues. Trimming left V 5 bases short and J 13 bases short, with 12 bases between. The chain's CDR3 is CSASEGGPLHF. In DNA, the CDR3 is TGCAGTGCTTCCGAGGGGGGGCCCCTCCACTTT.

This clone was observed a single time. The chain's CDR3 is CSVGEQTYGYTF. CDR3 DNA: TGCAGCGTTGGAGAACAGACCTATGGCTACACCTTC. This rearrangement joins TRBV29-1 to TRBJ1-2; the D is unclear. This CDR3 is 12 amino acids long. From germline, CDR1 is SQVTM and CDR2 ANQGSEA. V was shortened by 4 bases and J by 4 bases, with 10 bases between the two germline ends.

This clone was seen just once. The genes are TRBV29-1 and TRBJ2-1; 10 bases fit TRBD1. Germline trimming cut 6 bases from V and 3 bases from J; bases unmatched to any gene: 5. Per germline, CDR1 SQVTM and CDR2 ANQGSEA. The length of the CDR3 is 14 residues. CDR3 region: CSVADRGNYNEQFF. The CDR3 DNA reads TGCAGCGTGGCGGACAGGGGGAACTACAATGAGCAGTTCTTC.